The entry below describes one TCR beta chain. This sample stems from a study of PD-1 blockade in classical Hodgkin lymphoma. Germline lookup yields CDR1 MNHNY and CDR2 SVGAGI (reference sequence). The CDR3 is made up of 15 amino acids. V lost 6 bases, J lost 0 bases, and 12 bases lay in between. The assay was immunoSEQ multiplex PCR, and TCRdb's table has in-frame clones only and misses some. The table shows about 110,000 clones, with 80% to 90% occurring only once. Every patient was affected by relapse after autologous stem cell transplantation, while exposure to brentuximab vedotin was not uniform. This clonotype was sampled from a human donor with classical Hodgkin lymphoma. The sample here was peripheral blood mononuclear cells (PBMCs), taken before the second cycle of nivolumab. The genes are TRBV6-6 and TRBJ2-1; D is unclear. Here the CDR3 DNA reads TGTGCCAGCAGCCCCAGGCCTAACTCCTACAATGAGCAGTTCTTC. Translated: CASSPRPNSYNEQFF.